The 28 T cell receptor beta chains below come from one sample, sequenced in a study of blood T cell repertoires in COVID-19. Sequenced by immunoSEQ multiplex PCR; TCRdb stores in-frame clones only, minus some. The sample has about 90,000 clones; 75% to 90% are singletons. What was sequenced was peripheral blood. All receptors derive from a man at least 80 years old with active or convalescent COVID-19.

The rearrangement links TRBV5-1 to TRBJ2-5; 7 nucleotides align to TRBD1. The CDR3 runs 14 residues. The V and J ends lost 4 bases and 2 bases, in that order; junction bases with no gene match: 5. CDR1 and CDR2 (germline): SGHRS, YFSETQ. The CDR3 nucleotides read TGCGCCAGCAGCCGACTGGGACAGCAAGAGACCCAGTACTTC. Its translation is CASSRLGQQETQYF.

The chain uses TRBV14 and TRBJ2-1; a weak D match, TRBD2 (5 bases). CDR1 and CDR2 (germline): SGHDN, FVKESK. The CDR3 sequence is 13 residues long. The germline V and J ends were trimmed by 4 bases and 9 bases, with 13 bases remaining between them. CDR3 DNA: TGTGCCAGCAGCCCGCCGGGTAGCGTTGAGCAGTTCTTC. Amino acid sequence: CASSPPGSVEQFF.

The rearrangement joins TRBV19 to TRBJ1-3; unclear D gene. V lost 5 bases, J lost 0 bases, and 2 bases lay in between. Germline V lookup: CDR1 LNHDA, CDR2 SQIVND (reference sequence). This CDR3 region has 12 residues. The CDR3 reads CASSRSGNTIYF. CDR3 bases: TGTGCCAGTAGTCGCTCTGGAAACACCATATATTTT. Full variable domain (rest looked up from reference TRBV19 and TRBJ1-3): DGGITQSPKYLFRKEGQNVTLSCEQNLNHDAMYWYRQDPGQGLRLIYYSQIVNDFQKGDIAEGYSVSREKKESFPLTVTSAQKNPTAFYLCASSRSGNTIYFGEGSWLTVV.

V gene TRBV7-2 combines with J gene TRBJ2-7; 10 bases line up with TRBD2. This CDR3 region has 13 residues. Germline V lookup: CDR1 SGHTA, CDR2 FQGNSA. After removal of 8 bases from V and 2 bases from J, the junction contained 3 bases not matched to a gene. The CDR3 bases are TGTGCCAGCGGAACTAGCGGGGCCTACGAGCAGTACTTC. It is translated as CASGTSGAYEQYF.

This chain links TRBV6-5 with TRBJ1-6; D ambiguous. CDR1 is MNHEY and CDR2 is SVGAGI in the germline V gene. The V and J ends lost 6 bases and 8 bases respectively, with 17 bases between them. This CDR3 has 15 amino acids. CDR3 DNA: TGTGCCAGCAGACTTTTTTTAGAATCTGATTCACCCCTCCACTTT. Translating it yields CASRLFLESDSPLHF.

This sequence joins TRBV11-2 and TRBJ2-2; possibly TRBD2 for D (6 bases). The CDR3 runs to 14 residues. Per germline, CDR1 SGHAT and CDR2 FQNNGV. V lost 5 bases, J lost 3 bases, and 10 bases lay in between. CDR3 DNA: TGTGCCAGCAGCCAGTTAGCGGACACCGGGGAGCTGTTTTTT. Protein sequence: CASSQLADTGELFF.

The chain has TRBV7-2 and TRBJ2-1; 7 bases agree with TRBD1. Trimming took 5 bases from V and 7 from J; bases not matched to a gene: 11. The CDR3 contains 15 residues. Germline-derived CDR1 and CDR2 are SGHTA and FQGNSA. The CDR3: CASSPPGQLSNEQFF. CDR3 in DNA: TGTGCCAGCAGCCCCCCGGGACAGCTGAGTAATGAGCAGTTCTTC.

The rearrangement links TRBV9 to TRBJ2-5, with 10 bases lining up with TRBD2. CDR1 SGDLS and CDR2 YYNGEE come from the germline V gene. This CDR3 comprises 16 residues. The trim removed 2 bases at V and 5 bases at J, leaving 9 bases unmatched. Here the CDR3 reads CASSVVASGGRETQYF. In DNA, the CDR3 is TGTGCCAGCAGCGTGGTAGCTAGCGGGGGCAGGGAGACCCAGTACTTC.

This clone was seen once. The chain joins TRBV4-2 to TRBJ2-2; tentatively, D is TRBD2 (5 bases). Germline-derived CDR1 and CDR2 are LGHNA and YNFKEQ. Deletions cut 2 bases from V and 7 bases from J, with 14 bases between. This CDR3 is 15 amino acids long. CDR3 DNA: TGTGCCAGCAGCCAACCGCCGGCAGGAGGCGGGGAGCTGTTTTTT. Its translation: CASSQPPAGGGELFF.

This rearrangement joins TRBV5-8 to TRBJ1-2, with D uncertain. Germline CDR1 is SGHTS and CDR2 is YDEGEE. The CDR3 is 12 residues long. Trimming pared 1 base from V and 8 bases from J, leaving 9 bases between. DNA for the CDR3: TGTGCCAGCAGCTTGTACCGCGGGGGCTACACCTTC. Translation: CASSLYRGGYTF.

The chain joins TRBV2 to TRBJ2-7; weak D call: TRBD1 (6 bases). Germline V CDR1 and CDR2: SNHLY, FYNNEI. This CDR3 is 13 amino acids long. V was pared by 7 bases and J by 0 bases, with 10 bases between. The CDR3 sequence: CASTGDNSYEQYF. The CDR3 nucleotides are TGTGCCAGCACCGGGGACAACTCCTACGAGCAGTACTTC.

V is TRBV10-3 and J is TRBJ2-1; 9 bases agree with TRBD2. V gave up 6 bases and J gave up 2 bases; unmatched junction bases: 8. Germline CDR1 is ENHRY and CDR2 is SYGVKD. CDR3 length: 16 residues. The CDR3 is CAIRSALAGTYNEQFF. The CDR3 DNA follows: TGTGCCATCAGGTCAGCCCTAGCGGGAACCTACAATGAGCAGTTCTTC.

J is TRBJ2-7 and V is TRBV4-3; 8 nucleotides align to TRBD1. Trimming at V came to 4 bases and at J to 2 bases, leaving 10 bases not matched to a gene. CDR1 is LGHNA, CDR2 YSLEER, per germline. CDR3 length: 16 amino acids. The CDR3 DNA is TGCGCCAGCAGCCGTAGCTCGGGACAGGACGCCTACGAGCAGTACTTC. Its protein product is CASSRSSGQDAYEQYF.

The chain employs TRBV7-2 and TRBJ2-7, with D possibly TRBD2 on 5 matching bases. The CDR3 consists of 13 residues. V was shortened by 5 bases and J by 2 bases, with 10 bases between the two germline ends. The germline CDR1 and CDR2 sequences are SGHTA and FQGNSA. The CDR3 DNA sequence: TGTGCCAGCAGCACCAGGAGGCCCTACGAGCAGTACTTC. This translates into CASSTRRPYEQYF.

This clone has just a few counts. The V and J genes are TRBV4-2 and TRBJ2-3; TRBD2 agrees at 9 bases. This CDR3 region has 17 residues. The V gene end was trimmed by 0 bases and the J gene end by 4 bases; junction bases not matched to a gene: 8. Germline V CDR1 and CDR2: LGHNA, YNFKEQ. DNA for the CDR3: TGTGCCAGCAGCCAAGATGGAGCGGGAGGCGGCGCAGATACGCAGTATTTT. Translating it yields CASSQDGAGGGADTQYF.

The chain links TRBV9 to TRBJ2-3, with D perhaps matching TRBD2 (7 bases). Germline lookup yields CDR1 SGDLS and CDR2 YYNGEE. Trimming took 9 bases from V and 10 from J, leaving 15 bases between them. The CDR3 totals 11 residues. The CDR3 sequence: CATERGGAQYF. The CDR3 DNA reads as TGTGCCACCGAGCGAGGGGGGGCGCAGTATTTT.

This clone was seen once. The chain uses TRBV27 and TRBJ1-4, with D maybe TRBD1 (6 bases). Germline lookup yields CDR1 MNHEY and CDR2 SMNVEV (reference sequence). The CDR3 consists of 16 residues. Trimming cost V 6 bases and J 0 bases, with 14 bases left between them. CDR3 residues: CASRRMTGATNEKLFF. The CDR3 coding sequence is TGTGCCAGCAGAAGAATGACAGGAGCAACTAATGAAAAACTGTTTTTT.

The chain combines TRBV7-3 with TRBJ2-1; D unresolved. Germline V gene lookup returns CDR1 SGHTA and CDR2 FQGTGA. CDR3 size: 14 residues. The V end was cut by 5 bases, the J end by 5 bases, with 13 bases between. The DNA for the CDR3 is TGTGCCAGCAGCAAACGAGGTAGCCACAATGAGCAGTTCTTC. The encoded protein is CASSKRGSHNEQFF.

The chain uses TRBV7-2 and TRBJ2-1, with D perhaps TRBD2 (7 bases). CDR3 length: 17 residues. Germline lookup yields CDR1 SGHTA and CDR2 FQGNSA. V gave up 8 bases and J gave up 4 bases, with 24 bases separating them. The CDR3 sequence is CASAPAGAASAYNEQFF. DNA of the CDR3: TGTGCCAGCGCTCCGGCGGGGGCTGCTAGCGCATACAATGAGCAGTTCTTC.

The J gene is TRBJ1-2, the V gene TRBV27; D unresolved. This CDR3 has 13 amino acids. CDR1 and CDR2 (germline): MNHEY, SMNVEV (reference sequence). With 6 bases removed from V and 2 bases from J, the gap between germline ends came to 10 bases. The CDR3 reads CASRQTVNYGYTF. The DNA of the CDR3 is TGTGCCAGCAGACAAACAGTAAACTATGGCTACACCTTC.

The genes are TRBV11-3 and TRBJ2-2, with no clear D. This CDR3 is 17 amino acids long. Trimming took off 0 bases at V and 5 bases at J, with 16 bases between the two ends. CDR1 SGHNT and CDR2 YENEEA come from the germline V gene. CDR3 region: CASSLENGSVWTGELFF. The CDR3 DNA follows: TGTGCCAGCAGCTTAGAGAATGGAAGCGTTTGGACCGGGGAGCTGTTTTTT.

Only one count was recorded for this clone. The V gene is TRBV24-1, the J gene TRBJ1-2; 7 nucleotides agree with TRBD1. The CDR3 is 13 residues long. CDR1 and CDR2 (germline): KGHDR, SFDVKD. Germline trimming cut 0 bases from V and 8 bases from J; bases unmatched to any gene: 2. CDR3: CATSDLTGEGYTF. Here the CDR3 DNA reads TGTGCCACCAGTGATTTGACAGGGGAAGGCTACACCTTC.

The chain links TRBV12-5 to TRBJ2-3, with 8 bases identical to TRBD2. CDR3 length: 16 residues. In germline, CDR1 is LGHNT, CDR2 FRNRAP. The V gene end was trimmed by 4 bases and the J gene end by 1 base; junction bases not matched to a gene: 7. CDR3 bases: TGTGCTAGTGGTTCGTCCAGCGGGAGTGGCACAGATACGCAGTATTTT. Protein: CASGSSSGSGTDTQYF.

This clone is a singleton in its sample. The chain's CDR3 is CSASQGPGANVLTF. The CDR3 bases are TGCAGTGCTAGTCAGGGGCCCGGGGCCAACGTCCTGACTTTC. The gene calls are TRBV20-1 and TRBJ2-6; a weak D match, TRBD1 (6 bases). Trimming left V 3 bases short and J 4 bases short, with 10 bases between. This CDR3 region has 14 residues. Germline lookup yields CDR1 DFQATT and CDR2 SNEGSKA (reference sequence).

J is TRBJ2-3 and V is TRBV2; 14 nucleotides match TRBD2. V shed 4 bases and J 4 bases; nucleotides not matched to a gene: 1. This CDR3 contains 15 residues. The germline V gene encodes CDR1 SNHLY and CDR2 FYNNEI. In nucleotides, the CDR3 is TGTGCCAGCAGTGCGACTAGCGGGAGGGCAGATACGCAGTATTTT. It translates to CASSATSGRADTQYF.

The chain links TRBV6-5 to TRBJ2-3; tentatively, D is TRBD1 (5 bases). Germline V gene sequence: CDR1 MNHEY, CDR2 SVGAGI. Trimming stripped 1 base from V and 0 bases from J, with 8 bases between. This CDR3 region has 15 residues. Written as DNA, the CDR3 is TGTGCCAGCAGTTACTTCAGGGCGAGCACAGATACGCAGTATTTT. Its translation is CASSYFRASTDTQYF.

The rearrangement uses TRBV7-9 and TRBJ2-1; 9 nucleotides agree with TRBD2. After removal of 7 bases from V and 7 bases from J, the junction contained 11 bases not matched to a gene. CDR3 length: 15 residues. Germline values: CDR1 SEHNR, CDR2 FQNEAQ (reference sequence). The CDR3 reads CASNLAGKDSNEQFF. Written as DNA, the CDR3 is TGTGCCAGCAACCTAGCGGGAAAGGACAGTAATGAGCAGTTCTTC.

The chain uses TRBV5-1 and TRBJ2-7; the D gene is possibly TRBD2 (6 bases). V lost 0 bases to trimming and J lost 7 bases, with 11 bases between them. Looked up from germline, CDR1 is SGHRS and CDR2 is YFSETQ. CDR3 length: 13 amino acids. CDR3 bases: TGCGCCAGCAGCTTGGTTCTGGGGGGAGAGCAGTACTTC. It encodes CASSLVLGGEQYF. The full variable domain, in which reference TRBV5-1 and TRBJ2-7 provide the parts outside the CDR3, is KAGVTQTPRYLIKTRGQQVTLSCSPISGHRSVSWYQQTPGQGLQFLFEYFSETQRNKGNFPGRFSGRQFSNSRSEMNVSTLELGDSALYLCASSLVLGGEQYFGPGTRLTVT.